The 18 T cell receptor beta chains in this list originate from one sample, sequenced in a study of prognosis after radiotherapy for stage I lung cancer. Two-round multiplex PCR, the amplification method, yielded TCR beta CDR3 from genomic DNA. Round-one PCR had primers specific to each TRBV and TRBJ gene. MiXCR was run by TCRdb on the multiplex PCR reads, yielding one entry per CDR3 protein. The sample yields 30,000 to 35,000 distinct CDR3 sequences, 40% to 60% seen once. Here the sequenced sample was PBMCs, taken before or after stereotactic body radiation therapy (not recorded which). The receptor source for this set is a donor aged 50 or older with non-small cell lung cancer.

This chain links TRBV6-1 with TRBJ2-7; 9 bases match TRBD1. V was pared by 6 bases and J by 6 bases, with 6 bases of the junction left unmatched. This CDR3 has 13 residues. The germline V gene has CDR1 MNHNS and CDR2 SASEGT. The CDR3 nucleotides are TGTGCCAGCAGCCGGGGACAGGGAGGCGAGCAGTACTTC. It codes for CASSRGQGGEQYF.

The chain recombines TRBV7-2 with TRBJ2-1, with unresolved D. V was shortened by 1 base and J by 11 bases, with 12 bases between the two germline ends. This CDR3 spans 13 amino acids. CDR1 SGHTA and CDR2 FQGNSA come from the germline V gene. The CDR3 loop reads CASSLESGGKQFF. The CDR3 coding sequence is TGTGCCAGCAGCTTAGAGAGTGGCGGAAAGCAGTTCTTC.

The rearrangement uses TRBV7-8 and TRBJ2-1; D remains ambiguous. The CDR3 consists of 16 residues. Germline lookup yields CDR1 SGHVS and CDR2 FQNEAQ. V lost 1 base, J lost 7 bases, and 17 bases lay in between. The CDR3 is CASSLGPGVGLNEQFF. CDR3 coding DNA: TGTGCCAGCAGCTTAGGGCCCGGTGTCGGGCTTAATGAGCAGTTCTTC.

The chain joins TRBV5-1 to TRBJ1-2, with D possibly matching TRBD1 (5 bases). Per the germline V gene, CDR1 is SGHRS and CDR2 is YFSETQ. This CDR3 contains 14 residues. Between the trimmed V and J ends, which lost 6 bases and 9 bases, there was a span of 21 bases. The CDR3 DNA follows: TGCGCCAGCATCCCAGAGTCAGGGAAGTTTTGCTACACCTTC. Its protein is CASIPESGKFCYTF.

This clonotype was seen many times. The chain carries TRBV5-1 and TRBJ1-3, with D unclear. The CDR3 runs 14 residues. The germline V gene encodes CDR1 SGHRS and CDR2 YFSETQ. Trimming pared 1 base from V and 4 bases from J, leaving 9 bases between. The DNA for the CDR3 is TGCGCCAGCAGCTTGTCGGGGTACGGAAACACCATATATTTT. Protein: CASSLSGYGNTIYF.

Turning to this clonotype: Since a far larger clone is one base different, this is likely a read error. The chain combines TRBV7-9 with TRBJ1-2; D is possibly TRBD1 (6 bases). CDR1 is SEHNR, CDR2 FQNEAQ, per germline (reference sequence). The CDR3 spans 13 residues. Trimming took off 4 bases at V and 3 bases at J, with 9 bases between the two ends. The CDR3 loop reads CASSSGADYGYTF. CDR3 nucleotide sequence: TGTGCCAGCAGCTCAGGGGCGGACTATGGCTACACCTTC.

This clonotype has ten or more counts. The rearrangement joins TRBV5-1 to TRBJ2-3; TRBD2 agrees at 10 bases. The CDR3 is 16 amino acids. Germline CDR1 and CDR2: SGHRS and YFSETQ. V lost 0 bases to trimming and J lost 6 bases; unmatched junction nucleotides: 7. Here the CDR3 reads CASSLVGAGGPDTQYF. In DNA, the CDR3 is TGCGCCAGCAGCTTGGTGGGAGCGGGAGGGCCGGATACGCAGTATTTT.

This clonotype was seen repeatedly, ten times or more. The genes are TRBV7-3 and TRBJ2-1; no definite D call. The CDR3 covers 15 residues. Deletions cut 5 bases from V and 2 bases from J, with 13 bases between. Germline V gives CDR1 SGHTA, CDR2 FQGTGA. The CDR3 protein is CASSPLGGAYNEQFF. Written as DNA, the CDR3 is TGTGCCAGCAGCCCCCTTGGCGGAGCCTACAATGAGCAGTTCTTC.

The table lists this clonotype with many counts. The chain carries TRBV5-8 and TRBJ1-3; a weak D match, TRBD1 (5 bases). CDR3 length equals 13 residues. CDR1 SGHTS and CDR2 YDEGEE come from the germline V gene. Trimming removed 4 bases from V and 13 bases from J, with 18 bases in between. CDR3 bases: TGTGCCAGCAGCCGAGGGACCCCCAGCCCAATATATTTT. This gives the protein CASSRGTPSPIYF.

This chain links TRBV7-9 with TRBJ1-2; D not certain. This CDR3 comprises 15 residues. Looked up from germline, CDR1 is SEHNR and CDR2 is FQNEAQ (reference sequence). V was clipped by 2 bases and J by 0 bases, with 10 bases between them. CDR3: CASSLTTGANYGYTF. CDR3 nucleotide sequence: TGTGCCAGCAGCTTAACAACCGGGGCTAACTATGGCTACACCTTC.

The gene calls are TRBV28 and TRBJ2-5; D unclear. CDR1 and CDR2 (germline): MDHEN, SYDVKM. Trimming took off 6 bases at V and 5 bases at J, with 16 bases between the two ends. CDR3 length equals 14 residues. The CDR3 DNA reads as TGTGCCAGCAGCCAAGGTGGGGTCGAGGAGACCCAGTACTTC. Its translation: CASSQGGVEETQYF.

This clonotype was counted many times. The rearrangement uses TRBV12-3 or TRBV12-4 and TRBJ1-1; a possible D gene is TRBD1 (5 bases). V was shortened by 6 bases and J by 14 bases, with 22 bases between the two germline ends. The CDR3 totals 13 residues. The CDR3: CASSRHDSARGFF. DNA of the CDR3: TGTGCCAGCAGCAGACACGACAGCGCCCGGGGGTTCTTT.

The V call is TRBV7-9, the J call TRBJ2-5; D is perhaps TRBD1 or TRBD2 (5 bases each). The DNA end favors TRBJ2-1, so the J call may be wrong. Germline V gene lookup returns CDR1 SEHNR and CDR2 FQNEAQ (reference sequence). The CDR3 extends over 15 amino acids. The CDR3 spells CESSFPESGGNEQFF. CDR3 in DNA: TGTGAAAGCAGCTTCCCAGAGTCTGGGGGCAATGAGCAGTTCTTC.

The table lists this clonotype with many counts. The V and J genes are TRBV5-4 and TRBJ2-6; the D is unclear. Germline CDR1 is SGHNT and CDR2 is YYREEE (reference sequence). This CDR3 comprises 15 residues. Trimming stripped 4 bases from V and 4 bases from J, with 12 bases between. The CDR3: CASSANFGGANVLTF. The CDR3 DNA sequence: TGTGCCAGCAGCGCCAACTTCGGAGGGGCCAACGTCCTGACTTTC.

This clonotype was seen many times. This CDR3 reads CASKVGGPPVNEQFF. The CDR3 nucleotides are TGTGCCAGCAAGGTGGGAGGGCCTCCGGTGAATGAGCAGTTCTTC. The chain is built from TRBV6-1 and TRBJ2-1, with TRBD2 matching over 7 bases. Trimming at V came to 7 bases and at J to 7 bases, leaving 13 bases not matched to a gene. The V gene's germline CDR1 is MNHNS and CDR2 SASEGT. This CDR3 comprises 15 residues.

At least ten counts were recorded for this clonotype. V is TRBV2 and J is TRBJ2-5, with 8 bases identical to TRBD2. In germline, CDR1 is SNHLY, CDR2 FYNNEI. Unmatched junction bases numbered 15, after V lost 7 bases and J lost 5 bases. The CDR3 runs to 16 residues. Here the CDR3 reads CASTRGGAGVGETQYF. The CDR3 DNA follows: TGTGCCAGCACCCGGGGGGGAGCGGGAGTAGGGGAGACCCAGTACTTC.

This clonotype has just one count. The chain joins TRBV20-1 to TRBJ1-1, with D perhaps TRBD1 (6 bases). The V gene lost 6 bases and the J gene lost 1 base, with 12 bases spanning the gap. This CDR3 is built from 13 residues. The germline gives CDR1 DFQATT, CDR2 SNEGSKA (reference sequence). The CDR3 sequence: CSAARQENTEAFF. The DNA for the CDR3 is TGCAGTGCGGCGAGACAGGAGAACACTGAAGCTTTCTTT.

A note on this clonotype: The conserved phenylalanine or tryptophan is not found at the CDR3 terminus, so this likely reflects a read error. This sequence joins TRBV7-2 and TRBJ2-5; TRBD1 matches at 8 bases. Germline V gene sequence: CDR1 SGHTA, CDR2 FQGNSA. The CDR3 runs to 13 residues. After removal of 7 bases from V and 5 bases from J, the junction contained 6 bases not matched to a gene. DNA for the CDR3: TGTGCCAGCACTCAGGGGGCCTGGGAGACCCAGTACTCC. This sequence encodes CASTQGAWETQYS.